Listed below are T cell receptor beta chains from one sample, sequenced in a study of blood T cell repertoires in COVID-19. TCRdb keeps only in-frame clones here, not all; method: immunoSEQ multiplex PCR. The sample shows about 130,000 clones, roughly 83% of them seen only once. The sample was peripheral blood. The origin of the receptors is an elderly woman with acute or convalescent COVID-19. Each CDR3 is given with its conserved first and last residue. The order of the fields is V gene, D gene, clone size, J gene, CDR3 protein, CDR3 DNA. The D gene is left open where the match is weak. Clone size is shown for a subset of rows, as once, few, many or a class of expanded clone.

>TRBV30|TRBD2|-|TRBJ2-1
CAWSEASGVYNEQFF
TGTGCCTGGAGTGAGGCTAGCGGGGTATACAATGAGCAGTTCTTC
>TRBV4-1|-|-|TRBJ1-1
CASSQAGEKNTEAFF
TGCGCCAGCAGCCAAGCGGGGGAGAAGAACACTGAAGCTTTCTTT
>TRBV6-1|TRBD1|-|TRBJ1-2
CASSATGTGAPHGYTF
TGTGCCAGCAGTGCAACCGGGACAGGGGCCCCCCATGGCTACACCTTC
>TRBV27|-|-|TRBJ2-7
CASSLPGREQYF
TGTGCCAGCAGTTTGCCGGGTAGAGAGCAGTACTTC
>TRBV18|TRBD1|-|TRBJ1-3
CASSPTGSGGNTIYF
TGTGCCAGCTCACCGACAGGGTCGGGTGGAAACACCATATATTTT
>TRBV7-9|-|-|TRBJ1-5
CASSLAGSNQPQHF
TGTGCCAGCAGCTTAGCGGGCAGCAATCAGCCCCAGCATTTT
>TRBV2|TRBD1|-|TRBJ1-2
CASISADRGQDYGYTF
TGTGCCAGCATTAGTGCGGACAGGGGGCAGGACTATGGCTACACCTTC
>TRBV11-3|TRBD1|-|TRBJ2-5
CASSPTGVGETQYF
TGTGCCAGCAGCCCGACAGGGGTGGGGGAGACCCAGTACTTC
>TRBV2|-|-|TRBJ1-1
CASTVSGRRHTEAFF
TGTGCCAGCACGGTTTCGGGGAGGAGGCACACTGAAGCTTTCTTT
>TRBV5-1|TRBD1|-|TRBJ2-3
CASGQGEGIDTQYF
TGCGCCAGCGGACAGGGGGAAGGAATAGATACGCAGTATTTT
>TRBV5-1|-|-|TRBJ2-1
CASSLQGNSHNEQFF
TGCGCCAGCAGCTTACAGGGAAATAGCCACAATGAGCAGTTCTTC
>TRBV2|TRBD1|once|TRBJ2-5
CASRDRGLSMETQYF
TGTGCCAGCAGAGACAGGGGGCTGTCGATGGAGACCCAGTACTTC
>TRBV13|TRBD1|-|TRBJ1-4
CASRGTEEKLFF
TGTGCCAGCAGAGGGACAGAGGAAAAACTGTTTTTT
>TRBV2|-|-|TRBJ1-2
CASSYLTGNYGYTF
TGTGCCAGCTCCTACCTAACAGGGAACTATGGCTACACCTTC
>TRBV5-8|TRBD1|-|TRBJ1-5
CASSGQGNQPQHF
TGTGCCAGCAGCGGACAGGGTAATCAGCCCCAGCATTTT
>TRBV7-2|-|-|TRBJ1-4
CASSPRQSNEKLFF
TGTGCCAGCAGCCCCCGACAGTCTAATGAAAAACTGTTTTTT
>TRBV2|TRBD2|-|TRBJ2-3
CASSQGLAGTDTQYF
TGTGCCAGCAGTCAAGGACTAGCGGGGACAGATACGCAGTATTTT
>TRBV7-8|-|-|TRBJ1-2
CASSLVGAGYGYTF
TGTGCCAGCAGCTTAGTGGGGGCCGGGTATGGCTACACCTTC
>TRBV2|TRBD1|-|TRBJ2-3
CASSTHARGRRADTQYF
TGTGCCAGCAGTACGCACGCCAGGGGGCGCCGGGCAGATACGCAGTATTTT
>TRBV19|TRBD1|few|TRBJ2-2
CASSVGTGGYGELFF
TGTGCCAGTAGTGTGGGGACAGGGGGATACGGGGAGCTGTTTTTT
>TRBV7-2|-|-|TRBJ2-5
CASSLINLQGLTQYF
TGTGCCAGCAGCTTAATTAATTTGCAGGGGTTGACCCAGTACTTC
>TRBV29-1|-|-|TRBJ1-1
CSVDRGRTEAFF
TGCAGCGTTGACAGGGGAAGGACTGAAGCTTTCTTT
>TRBV27|-|once|TRBJ1-1
CASSPQGHLVYTEAFF
TGTGCCAGCAGTCCGCAGGGACATCTGGTCTACACTGAAGCTTTCTTT
>TRBV9|TRBD1|-|TRBJ1-4
CASSGGTAGNEKLFF
TGTGCCAGCAGCGGGGGGACAGCGGGTAATGAAAAACTGTTTTTT
>TRBV19|-|-|TRBJ2-1
CASKARGNKNEQFF
TGTGCCAGTAAAGCGCGGGGTAATAAGAATGAGCAGTTCTTC
>TRBV11-2|TRBD1|-|TRBJ2-7
CASSLTGTGTYEQYF
TGTGCCAGCTCATTGACGGGGACAGGGACCTACGAGCAGTACTTC
>TRBV6-4|TRBD1|-|TRBJ1-6
CASRRDSNNSPLHF
TGTGCCAGCCGGAGGGACAGCAATAATTCACCCCTCCACTTT